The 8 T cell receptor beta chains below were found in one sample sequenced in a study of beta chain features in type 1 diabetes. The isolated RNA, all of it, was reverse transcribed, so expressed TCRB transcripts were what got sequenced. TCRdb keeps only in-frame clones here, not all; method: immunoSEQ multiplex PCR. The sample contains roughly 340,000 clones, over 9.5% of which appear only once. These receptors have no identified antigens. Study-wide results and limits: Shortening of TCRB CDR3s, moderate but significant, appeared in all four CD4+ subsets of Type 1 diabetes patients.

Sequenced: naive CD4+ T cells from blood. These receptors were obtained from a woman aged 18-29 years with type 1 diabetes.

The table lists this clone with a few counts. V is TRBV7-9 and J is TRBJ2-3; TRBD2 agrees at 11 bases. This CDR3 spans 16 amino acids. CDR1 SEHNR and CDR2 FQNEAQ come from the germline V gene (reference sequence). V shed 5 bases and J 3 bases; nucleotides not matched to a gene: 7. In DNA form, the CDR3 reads TGTGCCAGCAGCCCGAGACTAGCGGGGCTTACAGATACGCAGTATTTT. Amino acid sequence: CASSPRLAGLTDTQYF.

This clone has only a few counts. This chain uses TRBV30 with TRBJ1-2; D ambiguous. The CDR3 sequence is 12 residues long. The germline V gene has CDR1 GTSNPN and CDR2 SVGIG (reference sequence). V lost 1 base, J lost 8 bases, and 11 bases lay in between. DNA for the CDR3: TGTGCCTGGAGTGATCACCCGAGAGGCTACACCTTC. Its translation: CAWSDHPRGYTF.

This CDR3 is CASSQAGGWRAKNIQYF. DNA for the CDR3: TGCGCCAGCAGCCAAGCGGGAGGGTGGAGAGCCAAAAACATTCAGTACTTC. V is TRBV4-1 and J is TRBJ2-4, with TRBD2 identical over 8 bases. This CDR3 is 17 amino acids long. The ends lost 1 base at V and 0 bases at J; junction bases unmatched: 5. Germline assignment: CDR1 MGHRA and CDR2 YSYEKL.

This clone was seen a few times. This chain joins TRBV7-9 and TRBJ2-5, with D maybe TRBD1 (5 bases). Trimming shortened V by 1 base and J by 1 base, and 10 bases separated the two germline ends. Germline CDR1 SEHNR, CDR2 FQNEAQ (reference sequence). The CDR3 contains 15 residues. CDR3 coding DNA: TGTGCCAGCAGCTTAGAACAGGCCAGCCAAGAGACCCAGTACTTC. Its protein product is CASSLEQASQETQYF.

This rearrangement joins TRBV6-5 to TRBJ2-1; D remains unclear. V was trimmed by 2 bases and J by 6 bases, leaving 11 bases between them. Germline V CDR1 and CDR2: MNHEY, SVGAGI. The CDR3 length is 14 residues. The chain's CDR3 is CASSYDTAPNEQFF. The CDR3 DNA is TGTGCCAGCAGTTACGACACGGCCCCCAATGAGCAGTTCTTC.

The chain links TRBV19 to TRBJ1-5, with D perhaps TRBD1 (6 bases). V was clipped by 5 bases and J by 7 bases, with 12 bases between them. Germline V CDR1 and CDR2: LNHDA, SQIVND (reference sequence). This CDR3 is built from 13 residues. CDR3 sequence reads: CASSGTLGQPQHF. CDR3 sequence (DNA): TGTGCCAGTAGTGGGACACTAGGGCAGCCCCAGCATTTT.

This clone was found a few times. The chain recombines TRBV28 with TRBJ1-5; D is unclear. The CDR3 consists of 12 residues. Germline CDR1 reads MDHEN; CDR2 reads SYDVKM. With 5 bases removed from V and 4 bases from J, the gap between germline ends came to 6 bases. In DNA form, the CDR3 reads TGTGCCAGCAGTCCGGGAAATCAGCCCCAGCATTTT. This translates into CASSPGNQPQHF.

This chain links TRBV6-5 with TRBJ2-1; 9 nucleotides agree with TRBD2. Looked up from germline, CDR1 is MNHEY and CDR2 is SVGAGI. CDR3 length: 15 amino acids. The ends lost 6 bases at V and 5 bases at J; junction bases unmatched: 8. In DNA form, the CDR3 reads TGTGCCAGCAGGCGGAGCGGGGGGCCCGACAATGAGCAGTTCTTC. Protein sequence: CASRRSGGPDNEQFF.